Reported below is one T cell receptor (beta chain). Its target is not known. V shed 0 bases and J 5 bases; nucleotides not matched to a gene: 4. From germline, CDR1 is MNHEY and CDR2 SVGAGI. The CDR3 consists of 15 residues. The data originate from a study of OX40 agonist ivuxolimab in advanced cancers. About the research overall: Under the entry rules, prior anti-PD-1, anti-PD-L1 or anti-CTLA-4 therapy was allowed, and approximately 36% had some.

The method was immunoSEQ multiplex PCR; TCRdb's version includes in-frame clones alone and lacks a portion of them. The data show 19,000 or so clones, about 86% seen once. General study results and limits: At 0.1 to 3.0 mg/kg, clonal expansion of CD4+ and CD8+ blood T cells had occurred by week 6.

The rearrangement joins TRBV6-5 to TRBJ2-5, with 9 positions matching TRBD2. This specimen consisted of CD4+ or CD8+ T cells sorted from blood, obtained in a trial of the OX40 agonist ivuxolimab. This sequence originates from an adult with an advanced solid tumor such as melanoma, head and neck, liver or kidney cancer. The chain's CDR3 is CASSYSGTSRETQYF. CDR3 bases: TGTGCCAGCAGTTACTCCGGGACTAGCAGGGAGACCCAGTACTTC.